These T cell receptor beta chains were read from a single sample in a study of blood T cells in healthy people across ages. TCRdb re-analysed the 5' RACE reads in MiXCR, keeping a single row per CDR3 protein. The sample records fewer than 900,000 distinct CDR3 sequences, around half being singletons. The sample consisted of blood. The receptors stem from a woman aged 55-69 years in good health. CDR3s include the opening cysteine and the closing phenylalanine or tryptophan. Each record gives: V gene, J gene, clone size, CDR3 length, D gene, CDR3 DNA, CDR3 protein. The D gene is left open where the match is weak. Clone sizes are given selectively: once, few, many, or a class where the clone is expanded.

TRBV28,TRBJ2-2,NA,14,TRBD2,TGTGCCAGCACTCAGACCGGGGGGACCGGGGAGCTGTTTTTT,CASTQTGGTGELFF
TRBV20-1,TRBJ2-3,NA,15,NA,TGCAGTGCTAGAGATCGTAAACTAGCCATAGATACGCAGTATTTT,CSARDRKLAIDTQYF
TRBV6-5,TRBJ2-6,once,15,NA,TGCGCCAGCAGTTACAAGGGGCTCGGGGCCAACGTCCTGACTTTC,CASSYKGLGANVLTF
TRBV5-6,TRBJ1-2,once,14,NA,TGTGCCAGCAGCTTGGAAGCCAGGGCTCATGGCTACACCTTC,CASSLEARAHGYTF
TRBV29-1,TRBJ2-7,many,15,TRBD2,TGCAGCCCTGACCCATTAGCGGGAGATGACTACGAGCAGTACTTC,CSPDPLAGDDYEQYF
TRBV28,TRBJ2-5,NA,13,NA,TGTGCCAGCAGTTTCGGGGGCCACGAGACCCAGTACTTC,CASSFGGHETQYF
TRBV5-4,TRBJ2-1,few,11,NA,TGTGCCAGCAGCTTGGAATATGAGCAGTTCTTC,CASSLEYEQFF
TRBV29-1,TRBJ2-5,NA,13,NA,TGCAGCGTTGAAGGAAGGGGCGGGTTGACCCAGTACTTC,CSVEGRGGLTQYF
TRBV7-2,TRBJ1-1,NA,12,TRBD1,TGTGCCAGCAGCCCCCAGGGGGCGGTAGCTTTCTTT,CASSPQGAVAFF
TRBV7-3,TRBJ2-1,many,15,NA,TGTGCCAGCAGCTTAAAAGCGGCCAACTACAATGAGCAGTTCTTC,CASSLKAANYNEQFF
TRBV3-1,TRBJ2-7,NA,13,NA,TGTGCCAGCAGCCACGACAGACCCTACGAGCAGTACTTC,CASSHDRPYEQYF
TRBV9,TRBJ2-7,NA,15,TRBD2,TGTGCCAGCAGCCTAGATACTAGCGCTCCCTACGAGCAGTACTTC,CASSLDTSAPYEQYF
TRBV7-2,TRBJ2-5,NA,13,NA,TGTGCCAGCAGCCCAATGACAGTCGGGACCCAGTACTTC,CASSPMTVGTQYF
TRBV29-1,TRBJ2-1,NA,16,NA,TGCAGCGTTGAAGGGAAAGCGCGGACCCCCTACAATGAGCAGTTCTTC,CSVEGKARTPYNEQFF
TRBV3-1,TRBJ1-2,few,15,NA,TGTGCCAGCAGCCAAGGGGGGGCCACCCGCTATGGCTACACCTTC,CASSQGGATRYGYTF
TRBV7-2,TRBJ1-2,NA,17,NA,TGTGCCAGCAGCCCCGTGTCCGGCAGAAGAACTAACTATGGCTACACCTTC,CASSPVSGRRTNYGYTF
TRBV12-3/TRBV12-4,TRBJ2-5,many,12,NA,TGTGCCAGCAGTTTATATCGCGAGACCCAGTACTTC,CASSLYRETQYF
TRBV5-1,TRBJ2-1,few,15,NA,TGCGCCAGCAGCTTGGGAGGGGAGACATACAATGAGCAGTTCTTC,CASSLGGETYNEQFF
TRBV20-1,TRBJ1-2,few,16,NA,TGCAGTGCTAGAGATTCAGGGCAGGCCGAGTACCGGGTCTACACCTTC,CSARDSGQAEYRVYTF
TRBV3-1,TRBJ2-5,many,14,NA,TGTGCCAGCAGCCAAGCGGGCAGCCAAGAGACCCAGTACTTC,CASSQAGSQETQYF
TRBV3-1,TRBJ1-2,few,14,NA,TGTGCCAGCAGCCTCGGGCCAGAGGGTAGTGGCTACACCTTC,CASSLGPEGSGYTF
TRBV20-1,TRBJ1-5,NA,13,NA,TGCAGTGCTAGAGATGTAGGGGGGCAGCCCCAGCATTTT,CSARDVGGQPQHF
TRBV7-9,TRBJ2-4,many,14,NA,TGTGCCAGCAGCTTAGACAGGGTCGGGAACATTCAGTACTTC,CASSLDRVGNIQYF
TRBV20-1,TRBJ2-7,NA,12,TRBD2,TGCAGTGCTCAGCGGGGCCAGTCCGAGCAGTACTTC,CSAQRGQSEQYF
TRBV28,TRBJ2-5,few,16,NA,TGTGCCAGCAGTTTATCCGGGGGCCCAAGCCAAGAGACCCAGTACTTC,CASSLSGGPSQETQYF
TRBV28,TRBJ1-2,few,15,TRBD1,TGTGCCAGCAGAGATACCTCGGGACAGAGTTATGGCTACACCTTC,CASRDTSGQSYGYTF
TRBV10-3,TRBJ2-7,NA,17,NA,TGTGCCATCAGTGACGACCAAAAAGGGGACTCCTACAATGAGCAGTACTTC,CAISDDQKGDSYNEQYF
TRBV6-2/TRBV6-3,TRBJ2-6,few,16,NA,TGTGCCAGCAGTTCCTTACGAGGAGCGGGGGCCAACGTCCTGACTTTC,CASSSLRGAGANVLTF
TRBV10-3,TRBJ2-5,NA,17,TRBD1,TGTGCCATCAGTCCACCACGGGCGGGACAGGGGGGGAATGAGCAGTACTTC,CAISPPRAGQGGNEQYF
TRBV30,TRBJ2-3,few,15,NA,TGTGCCTGGAGTCCTACGGGGGATTCCACAGATACGCAGTATTTT,CAWSPTGDSTDTQYF
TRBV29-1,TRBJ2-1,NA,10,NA,TGCAGCGTTGGGGATCTCTGGGAGTTCTTC,CSVGDLWEFF
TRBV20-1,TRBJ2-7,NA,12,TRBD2,TGCAGTGCTGGACTAGCGGCGTACGTGCAGTACTTC,CSAGLAAYVQYF
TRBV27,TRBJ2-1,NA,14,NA,TGTGCCAGCAGTCCCAGGGCAACGGCCAATGAGCAGTTCTTC,CASSPRATANEQFF
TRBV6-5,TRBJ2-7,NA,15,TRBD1,TGTGCCAGCAGTCGGGACAGGTTGGGATTCTACGAGCAGTACTTC,CASSRDRLGFYEQYF
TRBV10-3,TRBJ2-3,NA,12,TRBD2,TGTGTCACGGCGGGAGGGGCAGATACGCAGTATTTT,CVTAGGADTQYF
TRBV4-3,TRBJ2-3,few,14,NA,TGCGCCAGCAGCCAGCCGGGAGAGGATGATACGCAGTATTTT,CASSQPGEDDTQYF
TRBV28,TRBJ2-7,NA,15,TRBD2,TGTGCCAGCACCTTAGCGGGAGAGGCCTACAATGAGCAGTACTTC,CASTLAGEAYNEQYF
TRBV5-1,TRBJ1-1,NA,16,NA,TGCGCCAGCAGCTATTCAGGCCGGGGGGTGAACACTGAAGCTTTCTTT,CASSYSGRGVNTEAFF
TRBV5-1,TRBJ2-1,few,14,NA,TGCGCCAGCAGCTCTGACCCGGACGGCAATGAGCAGTTCTTC,CASSSDPDGNEQFF
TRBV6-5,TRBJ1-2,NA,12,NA,TGTGCCAGCAGGAGGGCTCAACGGGGCTACACCTTC,CASRRAQRGYTF
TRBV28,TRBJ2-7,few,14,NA,TGTGCCAGCAGGGCCTGGAGTGGGCTATACGAGCAGTACTTC,CASRAWSGLYEQYF
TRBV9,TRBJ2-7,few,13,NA,TGTGCCAGCAGCGTAGTGGGCAACTACGAGCAGTACTTC,CASSVVGNYEQYF
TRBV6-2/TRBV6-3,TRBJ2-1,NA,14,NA,TGTGCCAGCAGTTCTCGAGCGGGTTCAGATGAGCAGTTCTTC,CASSSRAGSDEQFF
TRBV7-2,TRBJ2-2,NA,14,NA,TGCGCCAGCAGCTCCAGCGCGAACACCGGGGAGCTGTTTTTT,CASSSSANTGELFF
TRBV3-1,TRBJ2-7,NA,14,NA,TGTGCCAGCAGCCAATCCGGTGCCTCCTACGAGCAGTACTTC,CASSQSGASYEQYF
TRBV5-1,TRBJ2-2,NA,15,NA,TGCGCCAGCAGCTCCCCCATAGGTTACACCGGGGAGCTGTTTTTT,CASSSPIGYTGELFF
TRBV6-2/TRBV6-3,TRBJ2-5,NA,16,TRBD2,TGTGCCAGCAGCCCCGGGACTAGCGGGAGCCAAGAGACCCAGTACTTC,CASSPGTSGSQETQYF
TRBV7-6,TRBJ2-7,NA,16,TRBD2,TGTGCCAGCAGCCCAAAGGGGGCGGGAGGGCCCTACGAGCAGTACTTC,CASSPKGAGGPYEQYF
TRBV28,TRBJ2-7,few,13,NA,TGTGCCAGCAGAGTCGGGGCATCCTACGAGCAGTACTTC,CASRVGASYEQYF
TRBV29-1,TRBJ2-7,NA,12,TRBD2,TGCAGCGTCAGGACTAGCGGAAATGAGCAGTACTTC,CSVRTSGNEQYF
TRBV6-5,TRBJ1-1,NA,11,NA,TGTGCCAGCAGTAACCAAGGTGAAGCTTTCTTT,CASSNQGEAFF
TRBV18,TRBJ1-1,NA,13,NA,TGTGCCAGCTCACCGGACTATCAGACTGAAGCTTTCTTT,CASSPDYQTEAFF
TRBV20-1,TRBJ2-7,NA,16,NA,TGCAGTGCTAGAGGAAAAGGGGCTAGTGAAGGCCGCGAGCAGTACTTC,CSARGKGASEGREQYF
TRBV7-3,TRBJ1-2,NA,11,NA,TGTGCCAGCAGCTTCTCTCATGGCTACACCTTC,CASSFSHGYTF